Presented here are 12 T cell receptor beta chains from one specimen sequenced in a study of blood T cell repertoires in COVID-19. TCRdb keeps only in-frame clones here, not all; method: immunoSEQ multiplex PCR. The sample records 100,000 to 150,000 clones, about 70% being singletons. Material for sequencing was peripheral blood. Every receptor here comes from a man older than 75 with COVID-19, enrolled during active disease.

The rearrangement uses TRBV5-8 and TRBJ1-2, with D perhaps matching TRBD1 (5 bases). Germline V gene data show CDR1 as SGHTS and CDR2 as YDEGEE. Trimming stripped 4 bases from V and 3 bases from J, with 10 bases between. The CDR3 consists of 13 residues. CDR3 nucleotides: TGTGCCAGCAGCCCTGGGGCAGACTATGGCTACACCTTC. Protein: CASSPGADYGYTF.

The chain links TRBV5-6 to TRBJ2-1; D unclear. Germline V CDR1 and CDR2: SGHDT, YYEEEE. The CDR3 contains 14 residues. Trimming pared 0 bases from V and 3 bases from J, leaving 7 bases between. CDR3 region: CASSLGLVYNEQFF. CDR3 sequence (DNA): TGTGCCAGCAGCTTGGGTCTAGTCTACAATGAGCAGTTCTTC.

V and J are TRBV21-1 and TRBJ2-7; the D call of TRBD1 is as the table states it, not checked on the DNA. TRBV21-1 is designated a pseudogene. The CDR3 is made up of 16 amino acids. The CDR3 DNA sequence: TGTGCCAGCAGCGAACGATACAGGGTCGTCTCCTACGAGCAGTACTTC. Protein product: CASSERYRVVSYEQYF.

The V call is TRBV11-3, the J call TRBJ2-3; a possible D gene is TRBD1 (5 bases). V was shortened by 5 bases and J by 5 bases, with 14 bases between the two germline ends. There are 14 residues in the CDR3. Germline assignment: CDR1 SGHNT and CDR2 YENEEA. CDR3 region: CASSRDSLGDTQYF. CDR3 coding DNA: TGTGCCAGCAGCCGAGACAGCCTGGGAGATACGCAGTATTTT.

In nucleotides, the CDR3 is TGCGCCAGCAGCTTGGGCGGGACTAGCACAGATACGCAGTATTTT. Translated, it gives CASSLGGTSTDTQYF. The chain recombines TRBV5-1 with TRBJ2-3, with D maybe TRBD2 (6 bases). The germline V gene encodes CDR1 SGHRS and CDR2 YFSETQ. Trimming cost V 0 bases and J 0 bases, with 8 bases left between them. CDR3 size: 15 residues.

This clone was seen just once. The DNA for the CDR3 is TGTGCCAGCACCCGGACTGAAGGAAACACTGAAGCTTTCTTT. Encoded protein: CASTRTEGNTEAFF. The chain has TRBV6-5 and TRBJ1-1, with D unclear. V was pared by 7 bases and J by 2 bases, with 14 bases between. The CDR3 extends over 14 amino acids. Germline V gives CDR1 MNHEY, CDR2 SVGAGI.

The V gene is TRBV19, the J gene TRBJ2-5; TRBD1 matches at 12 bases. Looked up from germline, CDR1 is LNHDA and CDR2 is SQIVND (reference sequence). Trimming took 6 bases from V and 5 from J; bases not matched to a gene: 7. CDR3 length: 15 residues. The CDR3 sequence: CASRGGQGAYETQYF. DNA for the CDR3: TGTGCCAGTAGGGGGGGACAGGGGGCCTATGAGACCCAGTACTTC. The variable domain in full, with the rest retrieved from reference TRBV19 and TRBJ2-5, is DGGITQSPKYLFRKEGQNVTLSCEQNLNHDAMYWYRQDPGQGLRLIYYSQIVNDFQKGDIAEGYSVSREKKESFPLTVTSAQKNPTAFYLCASRGGQGAYETQYFGPGTRLLVL.

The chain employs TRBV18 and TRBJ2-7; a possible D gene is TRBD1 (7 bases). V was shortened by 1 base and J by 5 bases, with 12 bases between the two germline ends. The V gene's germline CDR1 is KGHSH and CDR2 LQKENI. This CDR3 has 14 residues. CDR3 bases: TGTGCCAGCTCACCACGACAGGGCGGGAACGAGCAGTACTTC. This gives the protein CASSPRQGGNEQYF. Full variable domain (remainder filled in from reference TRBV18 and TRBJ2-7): NAGVMQNPRHLVRRRGQEARLRCSPMKGHSHVYWYRQLPEEGLKFMVYLQKENIIDESGMPKERFSAEFPKEGPSILRIQQVVRGDSAAYFCASSPRQGGNEQYFGPGTRLTVT.

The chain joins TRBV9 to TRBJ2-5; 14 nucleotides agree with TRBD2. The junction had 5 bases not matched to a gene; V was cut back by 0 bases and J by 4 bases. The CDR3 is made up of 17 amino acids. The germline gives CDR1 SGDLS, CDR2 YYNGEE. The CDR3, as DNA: TGTGCCAGCAGCGTAGGAGGACTAGCGGGAGGTTTAGAGACCCAGTACTTC. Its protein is CASSVGGLAGGLETQYF.

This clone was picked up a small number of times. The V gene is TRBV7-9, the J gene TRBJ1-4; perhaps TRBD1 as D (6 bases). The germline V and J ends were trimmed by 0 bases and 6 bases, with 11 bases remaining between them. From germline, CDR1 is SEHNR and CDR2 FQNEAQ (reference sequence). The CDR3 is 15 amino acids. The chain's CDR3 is CASSLADSLDEKLFF. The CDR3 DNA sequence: TGTGCCAGCAGCTTAGCGGACAGCCTTGATGAAAAACTGTTTTTT.

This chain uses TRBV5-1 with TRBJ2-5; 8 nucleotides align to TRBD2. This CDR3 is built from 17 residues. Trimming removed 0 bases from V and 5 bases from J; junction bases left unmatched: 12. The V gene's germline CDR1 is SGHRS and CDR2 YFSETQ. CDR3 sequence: CASSLGVAGGIQETQYF. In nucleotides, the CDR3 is TGCGCCAGCAGCTTGGGGGTGGCGGGAGGTATCCAGGAGACCCAGTACTTC.

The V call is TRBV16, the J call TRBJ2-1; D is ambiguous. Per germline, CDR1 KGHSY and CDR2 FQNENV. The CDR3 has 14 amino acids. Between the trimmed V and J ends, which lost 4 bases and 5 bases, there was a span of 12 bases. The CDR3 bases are TGTGCCAGCAGCCCAATCTCCGGAGACAATGAGCAGTTCTTC. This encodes CASSPISGDNEQFF.